This TCR beta chain was obtained from a study of CD8+CD57+ T cells in acquired aplastic anemia. As for the study in general: Mean yield of DNA from sorted CD4+ and CD8+ cells was 2.5 to 4 ug.

The template used for profiling TCR beta VDJ and CDR3 was genomic DNA. TCRdb redid the calling of the reads with MiXCR, one entry per CDR3 protein. The data contain a few hundred thousand distinct CDR3 sequences, approximately 80% of them singletons. Individuals selected for sequencing had exhibited CD8+CD57+ cell expansion on flow cytometry. Specimen: sorted CD4+, CD8+, or CD8+CD57+ T cells (not recorded which) from PBMCs. The TCR comes from a human donor with aplastic anemia.

The CDR3 sequence: CASSLGHRSYNDQQFF. CDR3 bases: TGTGCCAGCAGCTTAGGCCACCGCTCCTACAATGATCAGCAGTTCTTC. J is TRBJ2-1 and V is TRBV7-2; no firm D call. The CDR3 spans 16 residues. Germline CDR1 is SGHTA and CDR2 is FQGNSA. The V gene lost 1 base and the J gene lost 11 bases, with 21 bases spanning the gap.